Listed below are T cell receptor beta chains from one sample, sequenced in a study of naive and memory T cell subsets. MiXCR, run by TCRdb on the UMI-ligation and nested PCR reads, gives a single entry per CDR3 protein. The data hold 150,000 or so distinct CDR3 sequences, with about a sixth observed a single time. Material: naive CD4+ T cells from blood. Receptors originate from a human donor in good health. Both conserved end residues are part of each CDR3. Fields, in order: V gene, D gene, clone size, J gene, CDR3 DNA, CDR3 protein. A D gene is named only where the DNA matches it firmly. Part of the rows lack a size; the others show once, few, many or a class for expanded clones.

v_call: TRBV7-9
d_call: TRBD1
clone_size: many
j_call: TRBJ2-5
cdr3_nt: TGTGCCAGCAGCCCGCGGACAGGGCAAGAGACCCAGTACTTC
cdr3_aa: CASSPRTGQETQYF

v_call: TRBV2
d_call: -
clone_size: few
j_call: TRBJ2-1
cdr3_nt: TGTGCCAGCTTGTACGGATTATACAATGAGCAGTTCTTC
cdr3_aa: CASLYGLYNEQFF

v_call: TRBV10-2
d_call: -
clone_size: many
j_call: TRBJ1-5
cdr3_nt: TGCGCCAGCGGGCCGGGACTCCCGTCCCGTAGCAATCAGCCCCAGCATTTT
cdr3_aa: CASGPGLPSRSNQPQHF

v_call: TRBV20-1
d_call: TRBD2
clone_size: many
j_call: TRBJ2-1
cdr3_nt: TGCAGTGCTAGCGGGACTAGGTACAATGAGCAGTTCTTC
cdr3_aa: CSASGTRYNEQFF

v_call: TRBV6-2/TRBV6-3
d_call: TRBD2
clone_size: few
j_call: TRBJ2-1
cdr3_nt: TGTGCCAGCAGTTACTCGCGGTTAGCGGGAGTCGCCTACAGGGAGCAGTTCTTC
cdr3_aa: CASSYSRLAGVAYREQFF

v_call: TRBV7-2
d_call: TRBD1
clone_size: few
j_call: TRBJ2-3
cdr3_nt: TGTGCCAGCAGCAGGACAGGGGGCGCAGGAGATACGCAGTATTTT
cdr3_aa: CASSRTGGAGDTQYF

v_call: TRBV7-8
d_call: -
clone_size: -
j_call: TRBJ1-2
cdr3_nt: TGTGCCAGCAGCTTAGCAAGGGTCCCCGTCTATGGCTACACCTTC
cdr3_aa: CASSLARVPVYGYTF

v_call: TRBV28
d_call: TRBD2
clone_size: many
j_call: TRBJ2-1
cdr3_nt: TGTGCCAGCAGTTACCCCATAGCGGGAGGGGATTACAATGAGCAGTTCTTC
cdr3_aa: CASSYPIAGGDYNEQFF

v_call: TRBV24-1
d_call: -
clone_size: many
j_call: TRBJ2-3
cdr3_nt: TGTGCCACCAGTGATGCACAGGGACCCACAGATACGCAGTATTTT
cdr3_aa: CATSDAQGPTDTQYF

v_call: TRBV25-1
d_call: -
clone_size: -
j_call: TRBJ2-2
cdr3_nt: TGTGCCAGCAGTGAATGCAGGGAGAACACCGGGGAGCTGTTTTTT
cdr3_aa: CASSECRENTGELFF

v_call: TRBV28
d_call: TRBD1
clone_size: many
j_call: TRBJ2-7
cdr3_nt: TGTGCCAGCAGTTTAACCGGGACAGGGGTCGAGCAGTACTTC
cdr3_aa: CASSLTGTGVEQYF

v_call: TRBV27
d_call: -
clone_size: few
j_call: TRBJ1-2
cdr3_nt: TGTGCCAGCAGTTTATCTGCCAACTATGGCTACACCTTC
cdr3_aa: CASSLSANYGYTF

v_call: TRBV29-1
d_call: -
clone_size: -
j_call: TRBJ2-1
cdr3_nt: TGCAGCGCCCTCCAGGGGAGCTCCTACAATGAGCAGCTCTTC
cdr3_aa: CSALQGSSYNEQLF

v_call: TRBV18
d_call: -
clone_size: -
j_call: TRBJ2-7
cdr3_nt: TGTGCCAGCTCACCCGGGGTTGGGACCGAGCAGTACTTC
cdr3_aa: CASSPGVGTEQYF

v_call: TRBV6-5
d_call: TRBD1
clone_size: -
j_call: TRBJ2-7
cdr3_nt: TGTGCCAGCAGGTCATTCCCGGGACAGGGGTTGAGCGAGCAGTACTTC
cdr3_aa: CASRSFPGQGLSEQYF

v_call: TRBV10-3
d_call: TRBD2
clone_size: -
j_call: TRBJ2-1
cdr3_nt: TGTGCCATCAGAACCGGGACTAGCGGGAGGTCTTATTACAATGAGCAGTTCTTC
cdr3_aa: CAIRTGTSGRSYYNEQFF

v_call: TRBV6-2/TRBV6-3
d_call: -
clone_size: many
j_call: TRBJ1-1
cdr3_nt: TGTGCCAGCGGATATATAAATAGGAGAGAAGCTTTCTTT
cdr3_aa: CASGYINRREAFF

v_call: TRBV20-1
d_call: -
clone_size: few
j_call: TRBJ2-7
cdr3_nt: TGCAGTGCTAGAGGCACGGACTTGAGCTACGAGCAGTACTTC
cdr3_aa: CSARGTDLSYEQYF

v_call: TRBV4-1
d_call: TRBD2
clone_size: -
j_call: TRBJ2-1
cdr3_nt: TGCGCCAGCAGCCAAGAAGGGAGCGGGAGAGGACGAAGAAATGAGCAGTTCTTC
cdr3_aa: CASSQEGSGRGRRNEQFF

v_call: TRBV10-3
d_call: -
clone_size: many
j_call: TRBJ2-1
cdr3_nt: TGTGCCATCAGTTATATCGAGAATGAGCAGTTCTTC
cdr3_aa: CAISYIENEQFF

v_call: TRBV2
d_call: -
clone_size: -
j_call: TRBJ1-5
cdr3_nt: TGTGCCAGCAGTGAAGAGGGAGGGTTTAGCAATCAGCCCCAGCATTTT
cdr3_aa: CASSEEGGFSNQPQHF

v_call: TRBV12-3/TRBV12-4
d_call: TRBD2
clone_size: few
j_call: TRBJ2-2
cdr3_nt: TGTGCCAGCAGCTTCAGCGGGATGGTAACCACCGGGGAGCTGTTTTTT
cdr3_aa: CASSFSGMVTTGELFF

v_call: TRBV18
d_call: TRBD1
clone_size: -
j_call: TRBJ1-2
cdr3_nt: TGTGCCAGCTCACCAACAGGGGTAGATGGCTACACCTTC
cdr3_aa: CASSPTGVDGYTF

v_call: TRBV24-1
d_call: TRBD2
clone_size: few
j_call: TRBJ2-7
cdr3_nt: TGTGCCACCAGTGATTCTGGACTAGCGGGAGCCGAGCAGTACTTC
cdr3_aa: CATSDSGLAGAEQYF

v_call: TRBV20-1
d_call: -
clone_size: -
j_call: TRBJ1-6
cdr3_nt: TGCAGTGCTAGCGGGGGGAATAATTCACCCCTCCACTTT
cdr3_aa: CSASGGNNSPLHF

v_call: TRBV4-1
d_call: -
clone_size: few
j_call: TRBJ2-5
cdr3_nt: TGCGCCAGCAGCCAAGGCCCATCAGGCGGCGAGACCCAGTACTTC
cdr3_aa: CASSQGPSGGETQYF

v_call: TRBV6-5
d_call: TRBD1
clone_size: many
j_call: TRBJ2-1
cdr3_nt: TGTGCCAGCAGTCCGAGACAGGGGGGGAACAATGAGCAGTTCTTC
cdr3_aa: CASSPRQGGNNEQFF

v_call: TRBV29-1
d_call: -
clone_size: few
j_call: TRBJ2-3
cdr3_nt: TGCAGCGTTGAGGGCGCGGGGCGCAGCACAGATACGCAGTATTTT
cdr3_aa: CSVEGAGRSTDTQYF

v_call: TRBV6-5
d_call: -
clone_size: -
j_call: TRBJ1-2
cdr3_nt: TGTGCCAGCAGTTACTCTGGCAGCAATTTAAACTATGGCTACACCTTC
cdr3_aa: CASSYSGSNLNYGYTF

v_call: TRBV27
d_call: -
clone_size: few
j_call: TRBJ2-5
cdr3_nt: TGTGCCAGCAGTTTTTCAGCCCAAGAGACCCAGTACTTC
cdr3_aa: CASSFSAQETQYF

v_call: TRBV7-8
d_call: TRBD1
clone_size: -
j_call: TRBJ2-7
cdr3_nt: TGTGCCAGCAGCTTAGCAAGGGGGCGTAGGGACGAGCAGTACTTC
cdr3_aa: CASSLARGRRDEQYF

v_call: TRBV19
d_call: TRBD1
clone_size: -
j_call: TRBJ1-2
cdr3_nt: TGTGCCAGTAGAAGGACAGGGGAGGACTATGGCTACACCTTC
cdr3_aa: CASRRTGEDYGYTF

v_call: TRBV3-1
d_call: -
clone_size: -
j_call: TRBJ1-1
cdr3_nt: TGTGCCAGCAGCCAAGGAGGGTTCCAAAGTACCCGTTTTCTGAACACTGAAGCTTTCTTT
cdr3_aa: CASSQGGFQSTRFLNTEAFF

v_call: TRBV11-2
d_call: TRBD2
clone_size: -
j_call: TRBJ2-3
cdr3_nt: TGTGCCAGCAGCTTAAACGGGAGGAAAGATACGCAGTATTTT
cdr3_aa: CASSLNGRKDTQYF

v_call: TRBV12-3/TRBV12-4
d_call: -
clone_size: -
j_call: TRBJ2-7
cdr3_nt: TGTGCCAGCAGTTTTGGACGCACCGCCTACGAGCAGTACTTC
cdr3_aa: CASSFGRTAYEQYF

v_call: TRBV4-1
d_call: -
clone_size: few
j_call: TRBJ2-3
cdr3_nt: TGCGCCAGCAGCCCTTTTGAGGCGACGATAACAGATACGCAGTATTTT
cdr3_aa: CASSPFEATITDTQYF

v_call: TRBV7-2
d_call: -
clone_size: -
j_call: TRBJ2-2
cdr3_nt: TGTGCCAGCAGCTGTGGCGGCGGGGAGCTGTTTTTT
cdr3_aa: CASSCGGGELFF

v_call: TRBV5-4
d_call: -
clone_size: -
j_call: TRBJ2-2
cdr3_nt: TGTGCCAGCAGCTTGGCCGGGGGCGCGTACACCGGGGAGCTGTTTTTT
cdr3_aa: CASSLAGGAYTGELFF

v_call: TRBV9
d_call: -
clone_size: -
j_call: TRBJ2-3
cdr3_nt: TGTGCCAGCAGCGTAGCGGGAGAGGGAGATACGCAGTATTTT
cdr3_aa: CASSVAGEGDTQYF

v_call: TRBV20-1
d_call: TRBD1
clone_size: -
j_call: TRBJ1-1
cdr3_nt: TGCAGTGCCGACCAGACAGGGGGCGATACTGAAGCTTTCTTT
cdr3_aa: CSADQTGGDTEAFF

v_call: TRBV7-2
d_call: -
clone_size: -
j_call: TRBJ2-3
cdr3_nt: TGTGCCAGCAGCTTAGAAAGAAGCGGAGGGGGTACGCAGTATTTT
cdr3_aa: CASSLERSGGGTQYF

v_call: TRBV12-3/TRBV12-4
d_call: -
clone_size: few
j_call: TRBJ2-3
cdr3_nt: TGTGCCAGCAGTTTGAGCGGAAGCACAGATACGCAGTATTTT
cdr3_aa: CASSLSGSTDTQYF

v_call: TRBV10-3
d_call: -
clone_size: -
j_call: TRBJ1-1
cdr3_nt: TGTGCCGTTAACCCCGCCGCGGGGGGCACTGAAGCTTTCTTT
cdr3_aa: CAVNPAAGGTEAFF